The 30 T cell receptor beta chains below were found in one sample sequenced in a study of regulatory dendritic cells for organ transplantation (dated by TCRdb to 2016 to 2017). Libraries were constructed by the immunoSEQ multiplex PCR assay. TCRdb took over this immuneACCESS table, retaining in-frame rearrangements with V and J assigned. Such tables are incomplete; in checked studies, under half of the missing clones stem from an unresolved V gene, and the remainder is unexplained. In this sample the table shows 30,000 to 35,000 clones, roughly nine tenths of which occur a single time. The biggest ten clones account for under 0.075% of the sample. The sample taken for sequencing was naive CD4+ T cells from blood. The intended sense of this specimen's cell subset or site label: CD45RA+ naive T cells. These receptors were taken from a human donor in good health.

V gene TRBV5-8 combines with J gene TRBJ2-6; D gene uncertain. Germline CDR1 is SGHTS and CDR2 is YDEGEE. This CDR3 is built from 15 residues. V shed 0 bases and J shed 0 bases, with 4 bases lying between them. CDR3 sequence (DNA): TGTGCCAGCAGCTTGGTAAGCTCTGGGGCCAACGTCCTGACTTTC. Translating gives CASSLVSSGANVLTF.

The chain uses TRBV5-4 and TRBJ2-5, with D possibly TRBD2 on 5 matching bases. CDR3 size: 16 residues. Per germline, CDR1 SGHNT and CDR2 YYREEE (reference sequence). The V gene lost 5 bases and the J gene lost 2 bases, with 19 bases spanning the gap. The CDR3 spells CASSGRAGVQQETQYF. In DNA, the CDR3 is TGTGCCAGCAGTGGACGGGCCGGGGTGCAGCAAGAGACCCAGTACTTC.

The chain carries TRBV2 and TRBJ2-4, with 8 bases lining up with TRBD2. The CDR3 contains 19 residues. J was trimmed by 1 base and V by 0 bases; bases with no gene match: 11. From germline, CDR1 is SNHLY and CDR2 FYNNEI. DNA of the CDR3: TGTGCCAGCAGTGAAGCGGGACTAGTTGGGGTAATTGCCAAAAACATTCAGTACTTC. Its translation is CASSEAGLVGVIAKNIQYF.

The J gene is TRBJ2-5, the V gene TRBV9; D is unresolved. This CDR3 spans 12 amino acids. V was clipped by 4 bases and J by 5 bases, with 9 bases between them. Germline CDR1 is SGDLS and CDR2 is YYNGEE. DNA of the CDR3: TGTGCCAGCAGCCCATATGGCGAGACCCAGTACTTC. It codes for CASSPYGETQYF.

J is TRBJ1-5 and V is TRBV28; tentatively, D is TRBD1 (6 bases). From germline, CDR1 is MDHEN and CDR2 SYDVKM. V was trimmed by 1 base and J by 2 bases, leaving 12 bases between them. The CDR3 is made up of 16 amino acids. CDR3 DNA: TGTGCCAGCAGTTTATATCCGGGGGCAGGCAATCAGCCCCAGCATTTT. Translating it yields CASSLYPGAGNQPQHF. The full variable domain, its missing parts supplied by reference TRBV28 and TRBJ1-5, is DVKVTQSSRYLVKRTGEKVFLECVQDMDHENMFWYRQDPGLGLRLIYFSYDVKMKEKGDIPEGYSVSREKKERFSLILESASTNQTSMYLCASSLYPGAGNQPQHFGDGTRLSIL.

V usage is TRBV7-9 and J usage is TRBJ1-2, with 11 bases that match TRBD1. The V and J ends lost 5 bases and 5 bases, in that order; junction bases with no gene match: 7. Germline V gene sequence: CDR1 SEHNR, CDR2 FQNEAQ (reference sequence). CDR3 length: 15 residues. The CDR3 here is CASSVSGTGGYGYTF. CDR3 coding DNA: TGTGCCAGCAGCGTATCCGGGACAGGGGGGTATGGCTACACCTTC.

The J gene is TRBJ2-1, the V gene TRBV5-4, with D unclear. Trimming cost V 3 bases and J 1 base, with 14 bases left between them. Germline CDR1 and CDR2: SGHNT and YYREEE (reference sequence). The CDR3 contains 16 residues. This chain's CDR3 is CASSSSPVRSYNEQFF. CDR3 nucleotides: TGTGCCAGCAGCTCTTCCCCCGTTAGATCCTACAATGAGCAGTTCTTC.

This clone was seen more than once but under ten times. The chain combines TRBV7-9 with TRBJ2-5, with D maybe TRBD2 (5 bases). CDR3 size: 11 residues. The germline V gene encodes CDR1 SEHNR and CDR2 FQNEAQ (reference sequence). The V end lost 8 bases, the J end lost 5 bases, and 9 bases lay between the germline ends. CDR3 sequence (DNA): TGTGCCAGCCGGGGTTCGGAGACCCAGTACTTC. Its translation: CASRGSETQYF.

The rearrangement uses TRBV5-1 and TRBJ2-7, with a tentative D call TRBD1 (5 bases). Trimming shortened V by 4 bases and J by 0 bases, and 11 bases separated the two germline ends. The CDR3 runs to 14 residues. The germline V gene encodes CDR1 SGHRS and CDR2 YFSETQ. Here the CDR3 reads CASSQGDFSYEQYF. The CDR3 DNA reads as TGCGCCAGCAGCCAAGGGGATTTCTCCTACGAGCAGTACTTC.

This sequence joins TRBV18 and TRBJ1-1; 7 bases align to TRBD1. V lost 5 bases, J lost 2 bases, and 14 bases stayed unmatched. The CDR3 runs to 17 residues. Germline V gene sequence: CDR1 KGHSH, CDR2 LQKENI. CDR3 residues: CASSSFSGRGPNTEAFF. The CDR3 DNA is TGTGCCAGCTCATCTTTTTCCGGAAGGGGGCCTAACACTGAAGCTTTCTTT.

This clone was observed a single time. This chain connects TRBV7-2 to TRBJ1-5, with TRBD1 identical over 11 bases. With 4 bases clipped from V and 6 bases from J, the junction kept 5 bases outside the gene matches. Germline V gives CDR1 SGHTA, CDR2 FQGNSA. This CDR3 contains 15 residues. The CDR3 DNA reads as TGTGCCAGCAGCTCGGGACAGGGGGGGGGTCAGCCCCAGCATTTT. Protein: CASSSGQGGGQPQHF.

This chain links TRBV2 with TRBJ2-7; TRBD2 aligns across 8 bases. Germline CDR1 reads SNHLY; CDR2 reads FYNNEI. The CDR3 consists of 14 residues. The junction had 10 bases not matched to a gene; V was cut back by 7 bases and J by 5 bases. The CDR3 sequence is CASIQGLARHEQYF. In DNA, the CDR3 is TGTGCCAGCATACAAGGACTAGCCCGCCACGAGCAGTACTTC.

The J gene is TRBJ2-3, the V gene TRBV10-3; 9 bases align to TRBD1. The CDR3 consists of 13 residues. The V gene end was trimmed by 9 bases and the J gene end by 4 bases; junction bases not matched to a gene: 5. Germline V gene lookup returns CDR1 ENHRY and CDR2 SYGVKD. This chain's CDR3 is CAITGGDSDTQYF. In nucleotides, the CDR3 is TGTGCCATAACAGGGGGCGATTCAGATACGCAGTATTTT.

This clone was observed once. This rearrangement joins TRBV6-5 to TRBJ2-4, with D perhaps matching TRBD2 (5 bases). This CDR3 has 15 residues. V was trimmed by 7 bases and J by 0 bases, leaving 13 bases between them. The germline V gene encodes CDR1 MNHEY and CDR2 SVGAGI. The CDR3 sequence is CASTSRELAKNIQYF. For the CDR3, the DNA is TGTGCCAGCACCTCACGGGAACTAGCCAAAAACATTCAGTACTTC.

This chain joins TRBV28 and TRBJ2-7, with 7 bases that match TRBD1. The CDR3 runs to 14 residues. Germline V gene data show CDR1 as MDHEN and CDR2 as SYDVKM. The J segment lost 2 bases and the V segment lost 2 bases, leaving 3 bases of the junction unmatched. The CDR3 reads CASSLAGGTYEQYF. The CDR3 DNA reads TGTGCCAGCAGTTTAGCAGGGGGTACCTACGAGCAGTACTTC.

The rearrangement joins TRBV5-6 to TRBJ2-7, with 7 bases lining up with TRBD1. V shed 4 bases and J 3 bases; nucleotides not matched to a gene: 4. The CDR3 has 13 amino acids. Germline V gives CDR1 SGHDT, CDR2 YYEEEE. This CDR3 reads CASSARQGYEQYF. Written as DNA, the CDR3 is TGTGCCAGCAGCGCCCGACAGGGCTACGAGCAGTACTTC.

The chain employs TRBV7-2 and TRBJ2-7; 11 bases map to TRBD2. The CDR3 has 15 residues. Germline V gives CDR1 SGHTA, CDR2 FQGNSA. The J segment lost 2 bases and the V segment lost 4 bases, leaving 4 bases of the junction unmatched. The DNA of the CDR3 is TGTGCCAGCAGCTCTCCGACTAGCGGGGCCTACGAGCAGTACTTC. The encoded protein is CASSSPTSGAYEQYF.

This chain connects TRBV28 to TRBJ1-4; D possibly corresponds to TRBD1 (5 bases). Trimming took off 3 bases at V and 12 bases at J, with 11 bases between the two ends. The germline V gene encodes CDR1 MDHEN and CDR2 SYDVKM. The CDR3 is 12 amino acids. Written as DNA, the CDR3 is TGTGCCAGCAGTTTTCTGGGGGGAGAACTGTTTTTT. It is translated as CASSFLGGELFF.

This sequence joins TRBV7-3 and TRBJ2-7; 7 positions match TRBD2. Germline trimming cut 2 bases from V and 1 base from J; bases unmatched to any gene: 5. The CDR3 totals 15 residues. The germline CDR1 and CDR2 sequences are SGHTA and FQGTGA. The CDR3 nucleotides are TGTGCCAGCAGCTTAGGGGCGGGAGCATCCTACGAGCAGTACTTC. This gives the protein CASSLGAGASYEQYF.

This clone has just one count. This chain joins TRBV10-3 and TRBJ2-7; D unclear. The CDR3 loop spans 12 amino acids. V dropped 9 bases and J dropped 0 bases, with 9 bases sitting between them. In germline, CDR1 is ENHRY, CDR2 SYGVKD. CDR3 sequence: CAMGFSSYEQYF. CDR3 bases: TGTGCCATGGGATTTTCCTCCTACGAGCAGTACTTC.

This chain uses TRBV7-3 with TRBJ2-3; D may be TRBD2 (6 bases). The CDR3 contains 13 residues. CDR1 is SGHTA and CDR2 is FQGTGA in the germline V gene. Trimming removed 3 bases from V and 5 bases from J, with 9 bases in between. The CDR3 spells CASSFMGLDTQYF. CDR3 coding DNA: TGTGCCAGCAGCTTTATGGGACTAGATACGCAGTATTTT.

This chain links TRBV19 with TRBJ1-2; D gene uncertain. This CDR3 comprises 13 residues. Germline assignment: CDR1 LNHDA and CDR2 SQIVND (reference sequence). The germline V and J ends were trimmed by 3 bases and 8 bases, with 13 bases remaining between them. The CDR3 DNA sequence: TGTGCCAGTAGTATCCGGCCATTGTTCGGCTACACCTTC. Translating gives CASSIRPLFGYTF. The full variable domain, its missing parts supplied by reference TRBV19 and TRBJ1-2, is DGGITQSPKYLFRKEGQNVTLSCEQNLNHDAMYWYRQDPGQGLRLIYYSQIVNDFQKGDIAEGYSVSREKKESFPLTVTSAQKNPTAFYLCASSIRPLFGYTFGSGTRLTVV.

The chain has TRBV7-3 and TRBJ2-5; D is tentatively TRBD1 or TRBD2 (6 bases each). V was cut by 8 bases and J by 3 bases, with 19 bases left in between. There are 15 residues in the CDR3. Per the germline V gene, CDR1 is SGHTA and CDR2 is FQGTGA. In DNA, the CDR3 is TGTGCCAGCTCGGTAGGGGGACTCGAAAAAGAGACCCAGTACTTC. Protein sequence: CASSVGGLEKETQYF.

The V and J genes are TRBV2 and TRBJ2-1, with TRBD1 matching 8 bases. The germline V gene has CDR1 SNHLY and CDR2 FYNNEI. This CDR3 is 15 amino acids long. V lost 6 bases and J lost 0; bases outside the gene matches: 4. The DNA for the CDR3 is TGTGCCAGCAGGGCCGACAGGGGCTCCTACAATGAGCAGTTCTTC. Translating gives CASRADRGSYNEQFF.

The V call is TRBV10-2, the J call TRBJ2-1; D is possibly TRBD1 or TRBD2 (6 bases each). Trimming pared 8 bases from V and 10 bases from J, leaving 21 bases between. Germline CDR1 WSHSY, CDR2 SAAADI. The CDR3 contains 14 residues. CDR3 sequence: CASGKLGGPGEQFF. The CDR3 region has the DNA TGCGCCAGCGGAAAGCTAGGGGGGCCAGGCGAGCAGTTCTTC.

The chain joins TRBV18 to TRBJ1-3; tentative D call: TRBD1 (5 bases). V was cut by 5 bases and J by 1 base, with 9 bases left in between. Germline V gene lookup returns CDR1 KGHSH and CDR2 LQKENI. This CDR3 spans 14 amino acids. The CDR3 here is CASSTTDSGNTIYF. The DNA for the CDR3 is TGTGCCAGCTCAACGACAGATTCTGGAAACACCATATATTTT.

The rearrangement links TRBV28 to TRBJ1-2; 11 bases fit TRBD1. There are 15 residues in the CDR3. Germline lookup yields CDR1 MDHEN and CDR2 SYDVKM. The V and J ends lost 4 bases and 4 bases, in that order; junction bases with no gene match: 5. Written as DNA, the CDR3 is TGTGCCAGCAGTTCCTCCGGGACAGGGGGCTATGGCTACACCTTC. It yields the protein CASSSSGTGGYGYTF.

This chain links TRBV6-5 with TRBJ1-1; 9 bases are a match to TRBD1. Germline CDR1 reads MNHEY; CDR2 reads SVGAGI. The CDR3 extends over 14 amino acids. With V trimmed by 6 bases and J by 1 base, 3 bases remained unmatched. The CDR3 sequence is CASSLDRGNTEAFF. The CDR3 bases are TGTGCCAGCAGCTTGGACAGGGGGAACACTGAAGCTTTCTTT.

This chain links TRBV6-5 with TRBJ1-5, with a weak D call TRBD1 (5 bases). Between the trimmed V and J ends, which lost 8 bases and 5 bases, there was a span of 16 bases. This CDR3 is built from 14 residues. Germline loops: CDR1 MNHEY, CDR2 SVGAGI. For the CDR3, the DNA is TGTGCCAGCTCCCTAGCGCGGGACGATCAGCCCCAGCATTTT. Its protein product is CASSLARDDQPQHF.

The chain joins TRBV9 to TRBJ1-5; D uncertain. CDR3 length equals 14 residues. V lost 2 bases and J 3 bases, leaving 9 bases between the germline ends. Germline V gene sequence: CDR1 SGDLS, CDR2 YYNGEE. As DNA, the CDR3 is TGTGCCAGCAGCGTCCGGGGAGTCAATCAGCCCCAGCATTTT. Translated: CASSVRGVNQPQHF.